This note documents a single T cell receptor beta chain sequence. As yet, its antigen is unknown. This specimen comes from a study of CD4 T cells in relation to SARS-CoV-2 and coronaviruses. Before the COVID-19 pandemic, during about 2011-2019, CD4+ T cells were taken from unexposed donors. CD4+ T cells were isolated from the cells after more than 8 days of culture. The CDR3 is made up of 16 amino acids. Per the germline V gene, CDR1 is SGDLS and CDR2 is YYNGEE. V lost 4 bases and J 5 bases, leaving 21 bases between the germline ends. Some clones are missing from TCRdb's copy, which holds only in-frame ones; the method was immunoSEQ multiplex PCR. The table lists over 25,000 clones, roughly 70% of them singletons.

The TCR was taken from a human donor in good health. The rearrangement links TRBV9 to TRBJ2-5, with D perhaps being TRBD1 or TRBD2 (6 bases each). Sequenced material: CD4+ T cells from PBMCs, cultured in vitro. This CDR3 is CASSPSVLGGQETQYF. CDR3 DNA: TGTGCCAGCAGCCCCTCTGTCCTAGGGGGGCAGGAGACCCAGTACTTC.